Below, 12 T cell receptor beta chains from the same sample are listed, as sequenced in a study of post-analysis software for immune sequencing data. General study results and limits: Patients used five TRBV segments, including TRBV5-6, TRBV5-1 and TRBV20-1, more often than controls.

These receptors lack a known antigen. The TCR beta cDNA libraries contained unique molecular identifiers. A single record per CDR3 protein comes from TCRdb applying MiXCR to the PCR reads. Found here are approximately 730,000 distinct CDR3 sequences, about 27% of them singletons; the top ten hold around 0.56%. Sequences were obtained from blood. The receptors originated from a girl aged 5 to 17 with multiple sclerosis.

This clonotype came up many times. The gene calls are TRBV12-3 or TRBV12-4 and TRBJ2-1; D not certain. The V gene lost 5 bases and the J gene lost 8 bases, with 10 bases spanning the gap. The CDR3 is 12 residues long. CDR3 sequence (DNA): TGTGCCAGCAGTGAGTTTTCCTATGAGCAGTTCTTC. Protein product: CASSEFSYEQFF.

The chain has TRBV28 and TRBJ2-2; D unresolved. V shed 6 bases and J shed 7 bases, with 18 bases lying between them. Germline-derived CDR1 and CDR2 are MDHEN and SYDVKM. The CDR3 runs to 15 residues. The DNA of the CDR3 is TGTGCCAGCAGACCTGCACCGCCGGTTAGCGGGGAGCTGTTTTTT. Translated, it gives CASRPAPPVSGELFF.

The genes are TRBV7-2 and TRBJ1-2, with D uncertain. The ends were cut back, 6 bases at V and 3 bases at J, with 11 bases in the middle. The CDR3 runs 13 residues. CDR1 is SGHTA and CDR2 is FQGNSA in the germline V gene. The CDR3 here is CASRLPQDYGYTF. CDR3 DNA sequence: TGTGCCAGCAGGCTACCCCAGGACTATGGCTACACCTTC.

The table lists this clonotype with a few counts. J is TRBJ2-7 and V is TRBV6-6; 7 bases agree with TRBD2. Germline-derived CDR1 and CDR2 are MNHNY and SVGAGI (reference sequence). The CDR3 totals 14 residues. V gave up 7 bases and J gave up 3 bases; unmatched junction bases: 9. This chain's CDR3 is CASTPRDYLYEQYF. For the CDR3, the DNA is TGTGCCAGCACCCCCCGGGACTACCTCTACGAGCAGTACTTC.

This sequence joins TRBV20-1 and TRBJ2-1, with 9 positions matching TRBD2. Per germline, CDR1 DFQATT and CDR2 SNEGSKA (reference sequence). The CDR3 has 13 residues. V lost 3 bases, J lost 7 bases, and 4 bases stayed unmatched. DNA for the CDR3: TGCAGTGCTAGGCGGGAGGGGGGGAATGAGCAGTTCTTC. It yields the protein CSARREGGNEQFF.

This clonotype was counted at least ten times. V gene TRBV5-1 combines with J gene TRBJ1-5; D remains ambiguous. The CDR3 covers 14 residues. Germline CDR1 and CDR2: SGHRS and YFSETQ. Deletions cut 3 bases from V and 3 bases from J, with 10 bases between. CDR3 amino acids: CASSSGLTNQPQHF. The DNA for the CDR3 is TGCGCCAGCAGCTCCGGGCTTACCAATCAGCCCCAGCATTTT.

This chain links TRBV4-1 with TRBJ2-3, with TRBD2 matching 15 bases. CDR1 MGHRA and CDR2 YSYEKL come from the germline V gene. The V and J ends lost 2 bases and 0 bases, in that order; junction bases with no gene match: 6. The CDR3 loop spans 19 amino acids. The CDR3 bases are TGCGCCAGCAGCCAACTTGGGACTAGCGGGAGGTCCAGCACAGATACGCAGTATTTT. Translation: CASSQLGTSGRSSTDTQYF.

This chain links TRBV10-3 with TRBJ2-1, with 7 bases lining up with TRBD1. This CDR3 contains 15 residues. Germline V gene lookup returns CDR1 ENHRY and CDR2 SYGVKD. V trimming: 4 bases; J trimming: 0 bases; junction bases outside the gene matches: 3. In DNA form, the CDR3 reads TGTGCCATCAGTGGGGGACAGAGCTCCTACAATGAGCAGTTCTTC. Its translation: CAISGGQSSYNEQFF.

This clonotype was detected a few times. This chain links TRBV7-2 with TRBJ2-7, with TRBD1 as a possible D gene (6 bases). Trimming took off 2 bases at V and 0 bases at J, with 11 bases between the two ends. CDR1 is SGHTA, CDR2 FQGNSA, per germline. The CDR3 is made up of 15 amino acids. CDR3 sequence: CASSLKPQGSYEQYF. CDR3 sequence (DNA): TGTGCCAGCAGCTTAAAACCACAGGGCTCCTACGAGCAGTACTTC. Filled out from reference TRBV7-2 and TRBJ2-7, the complete variable domain reads GAGVSQSPSNKVTEKGKDVELRCDPISGHTALYWYRQSLGQGLEFLIYFQGNSAPDKSGLPSDRFSAERTGGSVSTLTIQRTQQEDSAVYLCASSLKPQGSYEQYFGPGTRLTVT.

This clonotype appeared a few times. The rearrangement joins TRBV20-1 to TRBJ2-5; TRBD1 matches at 9 bases. V was clipped by 6 bases and J by 5 bases; unmatched bases: 4. CDR1 DFQATT and CDR2 SNEGSKA come from the germline V gene (reference sequence). This CDR3 contains 12 residues. The CDR3 is CSATDRGETQYF. The CDR3 coding sequence is TGCAGTGCCACCGACAGGGGGGAGACCCAGTACTTC.

This clonotype showed up many times. This chain links TRBV7-2 with TRBJ2-7; D is ambiguous. CDR1 is SGHTA and CDR2 is FQGNSA in the germline V gene. The germline V and J ends were trimmed by 3 bases and 6 bases, with 9 bases remaining between them. The CDR3 contains 12 residues. CDR3 DNA sequence: TGTGCCAGCAGCTTTATGACGGGCGAGCAGTACTTC. It specifies CASSFMTGEQYF. Full variable domain (outside the CDR3, taken from reference TRBV7-2 and TRBJ2-7): GAGVSQSPSNKVTEKGKDVELRCDPISGHTALYWYRQSLGQGLEFLIYFQGNSAPDKSGLPSDRFSAERTGGSVSTLTIQRTQQEDSAVYLCASSFMTGEQYFGPGTRLTVT.

This chain's CDR3 is CASSFSGGTYF. In nucleotides, the CDR3 is TGTGCCAGCAGTTTCTCAGGGGGAACGTACTTC. V and J are TRBV27 and TRBJ2-7; 7 bases are shared with TRBD1. With 3 bases clipped from V and 12 bases from J, the junction kept 5 bases outside the gene matches. This CDR3 contains 11 residues. In germline, CDR1 is MNHEY, CDR2 SMNVEV (reference sequence).